The 10 T cell receptor beta chains given below trace back to one sample, sequenced in a study of T-cell reconstitution after alpha-beta-depleted transplantation in children. For TCRbeta, the library was prepared with unique molecular identifiers. TCRdb re-called the PCR reads through MiXCR, storing one row per CDR3 protein. The repertoire has around 450,000 distinct CDR3 sequences, around 15% of them found once; the top ten carry under 30%. The input for sequencing was PBMCs, mostly from graft donor cells, taken 360 days after TCRalphabeta/CD19-depleted stem cell transplant. Every receptor here comes from a boy under two years old who had a stem cell transplant for Wiskott-Aldrich syndrome, so the T cells may come from the graft donor.

In its sample, this clonotype was seen a few times. V is TRBV6-1 and J is TRBJ2-1; 9 nucleotides agree with TRBD1. CDR1 and CDR2 (germline): MNHNS, SASEGT. The length of the CDR3 is 16 residues. The J segment lost 9 bases and the V segment lost 1 base, leaving 10 bases of the junction unmatched. CDR3 sequence reads: CASSEDPGQGGGEQFF. The CDR3, as DNA: TGTGCCAGCAGTGAAGATCCGGGACAGGGAGGAGGTGAGCAGTTCTTC.

This chain links TRBV28 with TRBJ2-2; the match to TRBD2 covers 8 bases. The CDR3 contains 13 residues. The trim removed 6 bases at V and 7 bases at J, leaving 4 bases unmatched. Per germline, CDR1 MDHEN and CDR2 SYDVKM. The CDR3 bases are TGTGCCAGCAGAGGACTAGCAGTCGGGGAGCTGTTTTTT. Protein sequence: CASRGLAVGELFF.

DNA for the CDR3: TGTGCCAGCAGCTTACTACCTGGGCGCAATCAGCCCCAGCATTTT. Protein product: CASSLLPGRNQPQHF. This chain joins TRBV7-2 and TRBJ1-5, with no clear D. The V gene lost 2 bases and the J gene lost 2 bases, with 10 bases spanning the gap. The CDR3 covers 15 residues. Germline CDR1 is SGHTA and CDR2 is FQGNSA.

This clonotype was counted a few times. This chain connects TRBV24-1 to TRBJ2-2; no reliable D call. Germline assignment: CDR1 KGHDR and CDR2 SFDVKD. Trimming removed 9 bases at V and 5 bases at J, with 12 bases between. The CDR3 totals 13 residues. CDR3 nucleotide sequence: TGTGCCACCCAGGCGGCAGAGACCGGGGAGCTGTTTTTT. This codes for CATQAAETGELFF.

The chain recombines TRBV6-1 with TRBJ2-7; possibly TRBD1 for D (6 bases). Trimming took off 6 bases at V and 1 base at J, with 22 bases between the two ends. The CDR3 runs 17 residues. From germline, CDR1 is MNHNS and CDR2 SASEGT. In nucleotides, the CDR3 is TGTGCCAGCAGCACAATTCGGACAGACAGAATATCCTACGAGCAGTACTTC. It encodes CASSTIRTDRISYEQYF.

The chain uses TRBV10-3 and TRBJ2-7, with D hard to call. This CDR3 region has 12 residues. The V and J ends lost 4 bases and 5 bases respectively, with 9 bases between them. Germline values: CDR1 ENHRY, CDR2 SYGVKD. In DNA, the CDR3 is TGTGCCATCAGTGGCGGTATTAACGAGCAGTACTTC. It specifies CAISGGINEQYF.

This clonotype was detected ten times or more. The chain joins TRBV7-9 to TRBJ1-2, with D tentatively TRBD1 (5 bases). Trimming took off 2 bases at V and 11 bases at J, with 15 bases between the two ends. Germline CDR1 is SEHNR and CDR2 is FQNEAQ (reference sequence). The CDR3 runs to 13 residues. The CDR3 loop reads CASSLIETGPYTF. For the CDR3, the DNA is TGTGCCAGCAGCTTAATAGAAACAGGCCCTTACACCTTC.

This clonotype was observed a handful of times. The chain joins TRBV6-5 to TRBJ1-1; 8 nucleotides align to TRBD1. The J segment lost 4 bases and the V segment lost 5 bases, leaving 9 bases of the junction unmatched. Germline CDR1 is MNHEY and CDR2 is SVGAGI. There are 15 residues in the CDR3. CDR3 residues: CASSRQGFGVTEAFF. DNA of the CDR3: TGTGCCAGCAGTAGACAGGGGTTCGGGGTCACTGAAGCTTTCTTT.

Only a few counts were recorded for this clonotype. The gene calls are TRBV14 and TRBJ2-7; TRBD1 agrees at 8 bases. Germline loops: CDR1 SGHDN, CDR2 FVKESK. V gave up 1 base and J gave up 2 bases; unmatched junction bases: 4. The CDR3 is made up of 15 amino acids. CDR3 region: CASSQGTGRTYEQYF. The DNA of the CDR3 is TGTGCCAGCAGCCAAGGGACAGGGAGGACCTACGAGCAGTACTTC.

This clonotype was detected ten times or more. The chain's CDR3 is CASSLTGTGPYEQYF. Written as DNA, the CDR3 is TGCGCCAGCAGCTTGACCGGGACAGGTCCCTACGAGCAGTACTTC. This chain connects TRBV5-1 to TRBJ2-7; 8 bases match TRBD1. This CDR3 contains 15 residues. Germline loops: CDR1 SGHRS, CDR2 YFSETQ. V dropped 1 base and J dropped 2; count of bases not matched to a gene: 5.